This T cell receptor beta chain emerged from a study of long-term antiretroviral therapy in people with HIV. Study-level findings and limits: Those clones which expanded before ART made up the dominant part of the repertoire at all time points. Once patients were on ART, diversity went higher but still fell short of transplant donor controls.

This clone was detected only a few times. Its antigen remains unidentified. The germline V and J ends were trimmed by 0 bases and 7 bases, with 16 bases remaining between them. The CDR3 consists of 17 residues. Germline values: CDR1 MGHRA, CDR2 YSYEKL. Survey-level immunoSEQ v3.0 assays were run. TCRdb keeps only in-frame clones here, not all; method: immunoSEQ multiplex PCR. This table has around 35,000 clones, more than 60% appearing once. The chain has TRBV4-1 and TRBJ1-6, with a tentative D call TRBD1 (5 bases). This sequence originates from a woman aged 45-60 years with HIV. Sequencing was performed on unsorted PBMCs, taken 3.1 years after starting antiretroviral therapy. The CDR3 bases are TGCGCCAGCAGCCAAGATCCCACCGGGACGGAGAATTCACCCCTCCACTTT. Translated: CASSQDPTGTENSPLHF.